A selection of T cell receptor beta chains follows, all from one sample in a study of shared clonotypes between healthy human individuals. The assay was immunoSEQ multiplex PCR, and TCRdb's table has in-frame clones only and misses some. The profile shows about 580,000 clones, more than 95% of them singletons. Sequenced: naive CD8+ T cells sorted from blood. The source is a man in his thirties or forties in good health. Each CDR3 is given with its conserved first and last residue. Fields, in order: CDR3 protein, CDR3 DNA, D gene, V gene, J gene, clone size, CDR3 length. A D gene is named only where the DNA matches it firmly. Clone size is shown for a subset of rows, as once, few, many or a class of expanded clone.

CDR3aa: CASSETVNTEAFF
CDR3nt: TGTGCCAGCAGTGAAACGGTGAACACTGAAGCTTTCTTT
d_gene: -
v_gene: TRBV2
j_gene: TRBJ1-1
abundance: -
len: 13

CDR3aa: CASSERPQGLMNTEAFF
CDR3nt: TGTGCCAGCAGTGAACGTCCTCAGGGACTCATGAACACTGAAGCTTTCTTT
d_gene: -
v_gene: TRBV6-1
j_gene: TRBJ1-1
abundance: -
len: 17

CDR3aa: CASSLRGDRNQPQHF
CDR3nt: TGTGCCAGCAGTTTAAGGGGAGACCGCAATCAGCCCCAGCATTTT
d_gene: -
v_gene: TRBV27
j_gene: TRBJ1-5
abundance: -
len: 15

CDR3aa: CASQLADGDSDYEQYF
CDR3nt: TGCGCCAGTCAGCTGGCTGACGGAGACAGTGACTACGAGCAGTACTTC
d_gene: -
v_gene: TRBV4-1
j_gene: TRBJ2-7
abundance: -
len: 16

CDR3aa: CASSLLGGEETQYF
CDR3nt: TGTGCCAGCAGTTTATTAGGGGGCGAAGAGACCCAGTACTTC
d_gene: TRBD1
v_gene: TRBV27
j_gene: TRBJ2-5
abundance: few
len: 14

CDR3aa: CASSDGLAGAYNEQFF
CDR3nt: TGTGCCAGCAGTGATGGACTAGCGGGAGCCTACAATGAGCAGTTCTTC
d_gene: TRBD2
v_gene: TRBV27
j_gene: TRBJ2-1
abundance: -
len: 16

CDR3aa: CASSLGGAGDYNEQFF
CDR3nt: TGCGCCAGCAGCCTTGGGGGCGCAGGGGATTACAATGAGCAGTTCTTC
d_gene: -
v_gene: TRBV5-1
j_gene: TRBJ2-1
abundance: -
len: 16

CDR3aa: CASSLRDSATYEQYF
CDR3nt: TGTGCCAGCAGCTTGAGGGACAGCGCAACCTACGAGCAGTACTTC
d_gene: TRBD1
v_gene: TRBV7-9
j_gene: TRBJ2-7
abundance: -
len: 15

CDR3aa: CASSFGGGGYEQYF
CDR3nt: TGTGCCAGCAGCTTTGGAGGGGGCGGCTACGAGCAGTACTTC
d_gene: -
v_gene: TRBV5-6
j_gene: TRBJ2-7
abundance: -
len: 14

CDR3aa: CASRQGRPYEQYF
CDR3nt: TGTGCCAGCCGACAGGGTCGGCCCTACGAGCAGTACTTC
d_gene: TRBD1
v_gene: TRBV2
j_gene: TRBJ2-7
abundance: -
len: 13